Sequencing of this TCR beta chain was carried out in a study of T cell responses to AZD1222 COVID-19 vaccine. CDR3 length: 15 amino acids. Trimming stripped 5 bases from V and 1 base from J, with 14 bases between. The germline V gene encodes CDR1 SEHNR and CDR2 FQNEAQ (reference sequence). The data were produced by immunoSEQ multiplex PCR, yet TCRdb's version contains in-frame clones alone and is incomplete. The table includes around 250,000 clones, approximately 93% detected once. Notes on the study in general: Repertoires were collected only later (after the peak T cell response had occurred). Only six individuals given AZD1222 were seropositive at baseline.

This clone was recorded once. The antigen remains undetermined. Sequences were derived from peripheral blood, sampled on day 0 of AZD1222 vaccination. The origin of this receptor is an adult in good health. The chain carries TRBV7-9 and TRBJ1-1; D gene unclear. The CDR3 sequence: CASSRPVAENTEAFF. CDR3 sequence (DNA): TGTGCCAGCAGCCGCCCCGTAGCGGAGAACACTGAAGCTTTCTTT.